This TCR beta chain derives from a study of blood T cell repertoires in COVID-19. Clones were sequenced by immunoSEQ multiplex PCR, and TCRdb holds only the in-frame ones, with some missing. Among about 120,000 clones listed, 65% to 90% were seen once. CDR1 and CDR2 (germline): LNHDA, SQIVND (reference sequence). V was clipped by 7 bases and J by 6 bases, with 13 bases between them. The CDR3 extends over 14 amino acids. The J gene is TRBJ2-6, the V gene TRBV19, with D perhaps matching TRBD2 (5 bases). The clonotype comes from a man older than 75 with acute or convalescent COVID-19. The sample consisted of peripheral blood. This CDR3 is CASTHPGKANVLTF. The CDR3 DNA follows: TGTGCCAGTACCCACCCGGGGAAGGCCAACGTCCTGACTTTC. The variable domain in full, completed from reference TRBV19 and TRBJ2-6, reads DGGITQSPKYLFRKEGQNVTLSCEQNLNHDAMYWYRQDPGQGLRLIYYSQIVNDFQKGDIAEGYSVSREKKESFPLTVTSAQKNPTAFYLCASTHPGKANVLTFGAGSRLTVL.